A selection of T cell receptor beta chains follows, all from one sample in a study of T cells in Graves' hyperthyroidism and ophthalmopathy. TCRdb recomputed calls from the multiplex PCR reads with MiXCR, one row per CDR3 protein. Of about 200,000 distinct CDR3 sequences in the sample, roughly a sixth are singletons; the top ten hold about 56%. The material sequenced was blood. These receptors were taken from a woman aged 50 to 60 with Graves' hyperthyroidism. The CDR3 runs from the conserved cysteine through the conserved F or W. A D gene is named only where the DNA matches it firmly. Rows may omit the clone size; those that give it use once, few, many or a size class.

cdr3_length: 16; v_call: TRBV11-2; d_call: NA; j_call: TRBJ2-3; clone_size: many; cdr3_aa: CASSISFGGGPDTQYF; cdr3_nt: TGTGCCAGCAGCATTAGTTTTGGTGGGGGCCCAGATACGCAGTATTTT
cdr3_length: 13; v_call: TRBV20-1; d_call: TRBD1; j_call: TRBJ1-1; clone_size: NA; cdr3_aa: CSAPPGQGIEAFF; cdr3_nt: TGCAGTGCCCCACCGGGACAGGGGATTGAAGCTTTCTTT
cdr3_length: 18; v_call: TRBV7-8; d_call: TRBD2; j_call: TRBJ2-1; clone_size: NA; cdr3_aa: CASSSLRTSGKGRDEQFF; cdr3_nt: TGTGCCAGCAGCTCTCTGCGGACTAGCGGGAAGGGCCGGGATGAGCAGTTCTTC
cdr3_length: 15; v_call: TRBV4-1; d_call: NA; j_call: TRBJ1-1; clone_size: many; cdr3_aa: CASSQDFPQNTEAFF; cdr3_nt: TGCGCCAGCAGCCAAGATTTCCCTCAAAACACTGAAGCTTTCTTT
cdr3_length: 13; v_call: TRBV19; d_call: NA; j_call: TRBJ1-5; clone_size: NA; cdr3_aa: CASSIDLVQPQHF; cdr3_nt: TGTGCCAGTAGTATAGATCTAGTCCAGCCCCAGCATTTT
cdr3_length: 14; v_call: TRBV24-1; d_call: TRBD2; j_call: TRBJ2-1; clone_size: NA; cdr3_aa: CATRGTSGIGEQFF; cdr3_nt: TGTGCCACCAGGGGGACTAGCGGGATTGGTGAGCAGTTCTTC
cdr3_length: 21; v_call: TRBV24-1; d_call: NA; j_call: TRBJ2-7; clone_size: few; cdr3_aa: CATSDLLCPKVDRGRSYEQYF; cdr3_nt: TGTGCCACCAGTGATTTGTTGTGCCCGAAAGTGGACAGAGGGAGATCCTACGAGCAGTACTTC
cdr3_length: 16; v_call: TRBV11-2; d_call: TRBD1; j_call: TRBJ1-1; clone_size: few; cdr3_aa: CASSTPQGAIHTEAFF; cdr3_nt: TGTGCCAGCAGCACCCCACAGGGGGCGATTCACACTGAAGCTTTCTTT
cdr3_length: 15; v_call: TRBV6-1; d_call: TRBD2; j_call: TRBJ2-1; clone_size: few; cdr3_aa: CASRPGTSSYNEQFF; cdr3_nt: TGTGCCAGCAGACCCGGGACTAGCTCCTACAATGAGCAGTTCTTC
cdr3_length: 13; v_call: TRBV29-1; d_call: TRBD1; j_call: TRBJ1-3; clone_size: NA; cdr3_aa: CSGGQGAGNTIYF; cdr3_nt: TGCAGCGGCGGACAGGGGGCTGGAAACACCATATATTTT
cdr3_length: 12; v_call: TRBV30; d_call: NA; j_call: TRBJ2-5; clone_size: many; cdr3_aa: CAWSGSRETQYF; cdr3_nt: TGTGCCTGGAGTGGTAGCCGGGAGACCCAGTACTTC
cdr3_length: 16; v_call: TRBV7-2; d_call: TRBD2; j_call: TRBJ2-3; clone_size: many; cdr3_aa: CASSLTAGGGSDTQYF; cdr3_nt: TGTGCCAGCAGCTTAACAGCGGGAGGAGGGTCAGATACGCAGTATTTT
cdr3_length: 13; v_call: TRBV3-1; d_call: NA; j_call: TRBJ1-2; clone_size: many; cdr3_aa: CASSQRDTDGYTF; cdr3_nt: TGTGCCAGCAGCCAAAGAGATACAGATGGCTACACCTTC
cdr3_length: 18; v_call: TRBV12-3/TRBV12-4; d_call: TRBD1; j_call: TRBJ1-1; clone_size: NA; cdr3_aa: CASSYPLTGGIGNTEAFF; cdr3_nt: TGTGCCAGCAGTTACCCCCTGACAGGGGGGATTGGGAACACTGAAGCTTTCTTT
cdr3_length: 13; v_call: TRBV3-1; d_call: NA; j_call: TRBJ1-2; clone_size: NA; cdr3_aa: CTSSLREAGGYTF; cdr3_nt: TGTACCAGCAGCCTTCGGGAGGCGGGAGGCTACACCTTC
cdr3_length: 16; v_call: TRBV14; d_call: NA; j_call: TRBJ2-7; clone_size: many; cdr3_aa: CASSLPHRELSYEQYF; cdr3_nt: TGTGCCAGCAGCCTCCCACACAGGGAGTTAAGCTACGAGCAGTACTTC